The 27 T cell receptor beta chains given below trace back to one sample, sequenced in a study of spatial heterogeneity in lung cancer. Time point noted: blood at routine non-recurrence follow-up after resection. Sequencing covered unsorted whole RNA taken from tumor, nontumor lung or frozen PBMC. TCRdb re-analysed the 5' RACE reads in MiXCR, keeping a single row per CDR3 protein. The sample lists some 110,000 distinct CDR3 sequences; about 12% were seen once. The specimen comprised PBMCs, sampled at follow-up. The source of these receptors is a male donor with early-stage non-small cell lung cancer.

This clonotype was seen ten or more times. The gene calls are TRBV5-6 and TRBJ2-3; a weak D match, TRBD2 (5 bases). The CDR3 is made up of 14 amino acids. Germline loops: CDR1 SGHDT, CDR2 YYEEEE. V dropped 4 bases and J dropped 2 bases, with 11 bases sitting between them. The DNA of the CDR3 is TGTGCCAGCAGCATCGGGGTTAACACAGATACGCAGTATTTT. Translating gives CASSIGVNTDTQYF. The variable domain in full, with the rest retrieved from reference TRBV5-6 and TRBJ2-3, is DAGVTQSPTHLIKTRGQQVTLRCSPKSGHDTVSWYQQALGQGPQFIFQYYEEEERQRGNFPDRFSGHQFPNYSSELNVNALLLGDSALYLCASSIGVNTDTQYFGPGTRLTVL.

This clonotype was detected a few times. This chain connects TRBV7-2 to TRBJ2-5, with D tentatively TRBD2 (6 bases). Trimming removed 2 bases from V and 4 bases from J, with 14 bases in between. Germline CDR1 SGHTA, CDR2 FQGNSA. This CDR3 is built from 15 residues. This CDR3 is CASSLQGGVGETQYF. CDR3 in DNA: TGTGCCAGCAGCTTACAGGGCGGGGTGGGAGAGACCCAGTACTTC.

This clonotype was detected ten times or more. The CDR3 DNA sequence: TGCAGTGCTACGGACAGGGGGAACACTGAAGCTTTCTTT. Translated, it gives CSATDRGNTEAFF. V gene TRBV20-1 combines with J gene TRBJ1-1, with 9 bases identical to TRBD1. There are 13 residues in the CDR3. The germline CDR1 and CDR2 sequences are DFQATT and SNEGSKA (reference sequence). V gave up 4 bases and J gave up 1 base; unmatched junction bases: 1.

The rearrangement uses TRBV6-5 and TRBJ2-7; D uncertain. The germline V and J ends were trimmed by 6 bases and 2 bases, with 11 bases remaining between them. Germline loops: CDR1 MNHEY, CDR2 SVGAGI. This CDR3 spans 13 amino acids. CDR3 in amino acids: CASSEPVTYEQYF. In DNA, the CDR3 is TGTGCCAGCAGCGAACCGGTTACCTACGAGCAGTACTTC.

This clonotype was recorded many times. A read error may produce the germline difference seen at one junction end. The rearrangement joins TRBV18 to TRBJ2-3; D not resolved. Germline CDR1 reads KGHSH; CDR2 reads LQKENI. This CDR3 comprises 13 residues. The CDR3 protein is CASSPPSTDTQYF. CDR3 sequence (DNA): TGCGCCAGCAGCCCACCTAGCACAGATACGCAGTATTTT.

The table lists this clonotype with many counts. The chain carries TRBV5-5 and TRBJ2-5; D not certain. The CDR3 is 12 amino acids. Germline loops: CDR1 SGHKS, CDR2 YYEKEE (reference sequence). V dropped 2 bases and J dropped 2 bases, with 4 bases sitting between them. The CDR3 spells CASSFGQETQYF. CDR3 DNA: TGTGCCAGCAGCTTCGGACAAGAGACCCAGTACTTC.

V is TRBV9 and J is TRBJ2-5, with 9 bases fitting TRBD2. Germline V gene data show CDR1 as SGDLS and CDR2 as YYNGEE. The CDR3 has 15 amino acids. Germline trimming cut 0 bases from V and 4 bases from J; bases unmatched to any gene: 4. The CDR3 DNA reads as TGTGCCAGCAGCGTAGCGGCGGGGGGGCCAGAGACCCAGTACTTC. Translated, it gives CASSVAAGGPETQYF.

This clonotype came up many times. J is TRBJ2-2 and V is TRBV29-1, with D tentatively TRBD1 (5 bases). CDR3 length: 11 amino acids. Trimming left V 7 bases short and J 5 bases short, with 8 bases between. The germline CDR1 and CDR2 sequences are SQVTM and ANQGSEA. CDR3 sequence reads: CSAQGTGELFF. The CDR3 coding sequence is TGCAGCGCCCAGGGTACCGGGGAGCTGTTTTTT.

This clonotype was observed a few times. This chain connects TRBV9 to TRBJ2-7; D might be TRBD2 (5 bases). The V end was cut by 0 bases, the J end by 3 bases, with 13 bases between. Germline CDR1 SGDLS, CDR2 YYNGEE. CDR3 length: 15 residues. CDR3 DNA: TGTGCCAGCAGCGTAGAGTGGGAGACCGTCTACGAGCAGTACTTC. Protein product: CASSVEWETVYEQYF.

This clonotype was found many times. The CDR3 reads CASSSYLAGGRYEQYF. The CDR3 DNA follows: TGTGCCAGCAGCAGCTACTTAGCGGGGGGCCGCTACGAGCAGTACTTC. The chain joins TRBV21-1 to TRBJ2-7; TRBD2, the D gene given by the table, was not confirmed from the DNA. TRBV21-1 is termed a pseudogene. CDR3 length equals 16 residues.

The chain is built from TRBV5-1 and TRBJ1-2; D is unclear. CDR1 SGHRS and CDR2 YFSETQ come from the germline V gene. This CDR3 spans 10 amino acids. V dropped 3 bases and J dropped 7 bases, with 4 bases sitting between them. In DNA form, the CDR3 reads TGCGCCAGCAGCTCGGTTGGCTACACCTTC. It yields the protein CASSSVGYTF.

Many counts were recorded for this clonotype. The V gene is TRBV12-2, the J gene TRBJ1-2; TRBD1, the table's D call, lacks a check against the DNA. TRBV12-2 is labeled a pseudogene. The CDR3 runs to 14 residues. The CDR3 DNA reads TGTGCAAGTCGCTTAATCCGGGACGGCTATGGCTACACCTTC. Translated, it gives CASRLIRDGYGYTF.

This clonotype was seen at least ten times. V and J are TRBV5-1 and TRBJ2-1; D is unresolved. The CDR3 loop spans 12 amino acids. Trimming cost V 4 bases and J 5 bases, with 7 bases left between them. Per germline, CDR1 SGHRS and CDR2 YFSETQ. CDR3 region: CASSEIDNEQFF. Here the CDR3 DNA reads TGCGCCAGCAGCGAGATCGACAATGAGCAGTTCTTC.

The V and J genes are TRBV4-3 and TRBJ2-5, with a possible D match to TRBD1 (6 bases). Germline V lookup: CDR1 LGHNA, CDR2 YSLEER. The CDR3 totals 15 residues. The V and J ends lost 4 bases and 5 bases respectively, with 17 bases between them. DNA for the CDR3: TGCGCCAGCAGCCTCGAGAACCAGGGGTATGAGACCCAGTACTTC. This translates into CASSLENQGYETQYF.

In its sample, this clonotype was seen a few times. The rearrangement joins TRBV12-3 or TRBV12-4 to TRBJ2-3; 7 positions match TRBD2. CDR3 length: 14 residues. V dropped 10 bases and J dropped 2; count of bases not matched to a gene: 9. The CDR3 protein is CAIKGRGNTDTQYF. The CDR3 bases are TGTGCCATCAAAGGGAGGGGAAACACAGATACGCAGTATTTT.

This clonotype was seen more than once but under ten times. The chain employs TRBV12-3 or TRBV12-4 and TRBJ1-5; D may be TRBD1 (6 bases). The CDR3 is made up of 15 amino acids. The V end lost 6 bases, the J end lost 4 bases, and 16 bases lay between the germline ends. The chain's CDR3 is CASRLDRTSNQPQHF. CDR3 in DNA: TGTGCCAGCAGACTCGACAGGACCTCGAATCAGCCCCAGCATTTT.

This clonotype was seen ten or more times. The chain has TRBV9 and TRBJ1-1, with a weak D call TRBD1 (6 bases). Trimming shortened V by 0 bases and J by 1 base, and 19 bases separated the two germline ends. CDR1 is SGDLS, CDR2 YYNGEE, per germline. This CDR3 is built from 18 residues. The DNA of the CDR3 is TGTGCCAGCAGCGTAGACCGCCAGGGGCCTTACCGGAACACTGAAGCTTTCTTT. This sequence encodes CASSVDRQGPYRNTEAFF.

This clonotype was recorded many times. This chain links TRBV28 with TRBJ1-6, with 9 bases fitting TRBD1. Germline CDR1 and CDR2: MDHEN and SYDVKM. The V gene end was trimmed by 10 bases and the J gene end by 7 bases; junction bases not matched to a gene: 8. This CDR3 is 14 amino acids long. CDR3 in amino acids: CATRTGDLNSPLHF. The CDR3 coding sequence is TGTGCCACCCGGACAGGGGACTTAAATTCACCCCTCCACTTT. Filled out from reference TRBV28 and TRBJ1-6, the complete variable domain reads DVKVTQSSRYLVKRTGEKVFLECVQDMDHENMFWYRQDPGLGLRLIYFSYDVKMKEKGDIPEGYSVSREKKERFSLILESASTNQTSMYLCATRTGDLNSPLHFGNGTRLTVT.

V and J are TRBV20-1 and TRBJ1-1; D remains ambiguous. The CDR3 is 12 amino acids. With 5 bases removed from V and 8 bases from J, the gap between germline ends came to 15 bases. Germline lookup yields CDR1 DFQATT and CDR2 SNEGSKA (reference sequence). CDR3 sequence: CSASRTLPEAFF. The DNA for the CDR3 is TGCAGTGCTTCTCGGACCCTCCCCGAAGCTTTCTTT.

This clonotype has a count of ten or more. The rearrangement joins TRBV29-1 to TRBJ2-1; 8 bases are a match to TRBD1. The CDR3 runs to 15 residues. Per the germline V gene, CDR1 is SQVTM and CDR2 is ANQGSEA. V lost 2 bases, J lost 9 bases, and 12 bases stayed unmatched. The CDR3 nucleotides are TGCAGCGTTGAATCCCCGGACAGGGTTGTGGGTGAGCAGTTCTTC. Protein: CSVESPDRVVGEQFF.

In its sample, this clonotype was seen a few times. J is TRBJ2-2 and V is TRBV9; TRBD1 agrees at 10 bases. The CDR3 is 16 amino acids. In germline, CDR1 is SGDLS, CDR2 YYNGEE. J gave up 6 bases and V 6 bases, and 11 bases lay outside the gene matches. The CDR3 loop is CASTPRGGQGAGELFF. CDR3 in DNA: TGTGCCAGCACCCCTCGAGGCGGACAGGGGGCCGGGGAGCTGTTTTTT.

The CDR3: CASSLVQGASAFF. The CDR3 coding sequence is TGTGCCAGCAGTTTAGTACAGGGGGCGAGCGCTTTCTTT. This chain uses TRBV12-3 or TRBV12-4 with TRBJ1-1, with 9 nucleotides matching TRBD1. Trimming removed 1 base from V and 11 bases from J; junction bases left unmatched: 5. The CDR3 runs to 13 residues.

This clonotype was observed a handful of times. V gene TRBV7-2 combines with J gene TRBJ2-5; D not certain. V was shortened by 1 base and J by 1 base, with 10 bases between the two germline ends. The CDR3 runs to 15 residues. CDR1 SGHTA and CDR2 FQGNSA come from the germline V gene. This chain's CDR3 is CASSLEYAFQETQYF. CDR3 coding DNA: TGTGCCAGCAGCTTAGAGTATGCGTTCCAAGAGACCCAGTACTTC.

This clonotype was recorded a few times. This sequence joins TRBV7-2 and TRBJ2-4; 8 bases are a match to TRBD2. V lost 7 bases, J lost 9 bases, and 5 bases stayed unmatched. This CDR3 has 12 amino acids. Germline-derived CDR1 and CDR2 are SGHTA and FQGNSA. The CDR3 reads CASTGGAGIQYF. The CDR3 bases are TGTGCCAGCACCGGGGGGGCGGGCATTCAGTACTTC.

This chain joins TRBV10-3 and TRBJ1-6; no reliable D call. Trimming left V 7 bases short and J 6 bases short, with 10 bases between. The CDR3 is 13 residues long. In germline, CDR1 is ENHRY, CDR2 SYGVKD. The CDR3 DNA follows: TGTGCCATCACCCAGGCTTCTAATTCACCCCTCCACTTT. Amino acid sequence: CAITQASNSPLHF.

This clonotype was counted only a few times. The rearrangement uses TRBV5-4 and TRBJ2-2, with TRBD2 as a possible D gene (7 bases). The CDR3 is 15 residues long. The ends were cut back, 5 bases at V and 5 bases at J, with 16 bases in the middle. The germline CDR1 and CDR2 sequences are SGHNT and YYREEE (reference sequence). CDR3 coding DNA: TGTGCCAGCAGAGGGGGGGCGGGTTTTACCGGGGAGCTGTTTTTT. Translating it yields CASRGGAGFTGELFF.

This clonotype turned up a few times. This sequence joins TRBV28 and TRBJ1-5, with D possibly TRBD1 on 6 matching bases. The ends were cut back, 3 bases at V and 3 bases at J, with 15 bases in the middle. The CDR3 loop spans 16 amino acids. From germline, CDR1 is MDHEN and CDR2 SYDVKM. CDR3 nucleotides: TGTGCCAGCAGTTTCGGCGGGGGCGCATACAATCAGCCCCAGCATTTT. Its translation: CASSFGGGAYNQPQHF.